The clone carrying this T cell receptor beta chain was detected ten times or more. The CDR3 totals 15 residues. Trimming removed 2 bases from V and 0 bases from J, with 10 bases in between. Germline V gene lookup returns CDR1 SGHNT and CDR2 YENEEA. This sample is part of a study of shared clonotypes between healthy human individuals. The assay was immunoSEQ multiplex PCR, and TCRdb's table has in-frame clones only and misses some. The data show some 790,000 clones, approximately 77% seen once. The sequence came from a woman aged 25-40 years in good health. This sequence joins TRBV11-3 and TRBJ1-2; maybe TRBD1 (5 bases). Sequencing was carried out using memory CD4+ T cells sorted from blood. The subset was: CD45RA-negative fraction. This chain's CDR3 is CASSLMQGANYGYTF. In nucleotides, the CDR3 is TGTGCCAGCAGCTTAATGCAGGGAGCTAACTATGGCTACACCTTC.